These T cell receptor beta chains were read from a single sample in a study of regulatory T cells in long-lasting Graves disease. MiXCR was run by TCRdb on the multiplex PCR reads, yielding one entry per CDR3 protein. The repertoire holds about 420,000 distinct CDR3 sequences, with about a sixth as singletons. This same sample was also taken into another study, of T cells in Graves' hyperthyroidism and ophthalmopathy.

Sequences were derived from peripheral blood mononuclear cells (PBMCs), sampled at new diagnosis, from a patient treated with antithyroid drugs. All receptors come from a woman between 18 and 29 years old with Graves disease. The CDR3 runs from the conserved cysteine through the conserved F or W. The D gene is left open where the match is weak. Not all rows give a size; the values are once, few, many and, for expanded clones, a class.

cdr3_aa: CASSVDLVSDTQYF
cdr3_nt: TGTGCCAGCAGCGTAGATCTAGTCTCAGATACGCAGTATTTT
d_call: NA
clone_size: NA
j_call: TRBJ2-3
v_call: TRBV9

cdr3_aa: CAIGPGRGQETQYF
cdr3_nt: TGTGCCATAGGCCCGGGGAGGGGCCAAGAGACCCAGTACTTC
d_call: TRBD2
clone_size: many
j_call: TRBJ2-5
v_call: TRBV2

cdr3_aa: CASSPSVGEKLFF
cdr3_nt: TGTGCCAGCTCACCTTCCGTCGGCGAAAAACTGTTTTTT
d_call: NA
clone_size: many
j_call: TRBJ1-4
v_call: TRBV18

cdr3_aa: CASSPGDRYYGYTF
cdr3_nt: TGTGCCAGCAGCCCAGGTGACAGATACTATGGCTACACCTTC
d_call: NA
clone_size: NA
j_call: TRBJ1-2
v_call: TRBV28

cdr3_aa: CASSLEQGGYEQYF
cdr3_nt: TGTGCCAGCAGCTTAGAGCAGGGGGGCTACGAGCAGTACTTC
d_call: NA
clone_size: few
j_call: TRBJ2-7
v_call: TRBV7-2

cdr3_aa: CASSLGLAGGRGEQYF
cdr3_nt: TGTGCCAGCAGCCTTGGACTAGCGGGAGGGCGGGGCGAGCAGTACTTC
d_call: TRBD2
clone_size: many
j_call: TRBJ2-7
v_call: TRBV7-2

cdr3_aa: CASSSGTSPTGEQFF
cdr3_nt: TGTGCCAGCAGTTCCGGGACTAGCCCTACAGGGGAGCAGTTCTTC
d_call: TRBD2
clone_size: many
j_call: TRBJ2-1
v_call: TRBV28

cdr3_aa: CASRQGQGFNQPQHF
cdr3_nt: TGTGCCAGCAGGCAGGGACAGGGGTTCAATCAGCCCCAGCATTTT
d_call: TRBD1
clone_size: NA
j_call: TRBJ1-5
v_call: TRBV12-3/TRBV12-4

cdr3_aa: CASSKGTSGPSYNEQFF
cdr3_nt: TGTGCCAGCAGCAAGGGGACTAGCGGACCCTCCTACAATGAGCAGTTCTTC
d_call: TRBD2
clone_size: few
j_call: TRBJ2-1
v_call: TRBV7-3

cdr3_aa: CASRVGAGSSYEQYF
cdr3_nt: TGCGCCAGCAGGGTGGGCGCCGGGAGCTCCTACGAGCAGTACTTC
d_call: NA
clone_size: few
j_call: TRBJ2-7
v_call: TRBV5-1

cdr3_aa: CASSLGPLWKEQYF
cdr3_nt: TGTGCCAGCAGCTTAGGACCGCTTTGGAAGGAGCAGTACTTC
d_call: NA
clone_size: many
j_call: TRBJ2-7
v_call: TRBV5-5

cdr3_aa: CSARDPWTLTDTQYF
cdr3_nt: TGCAGTGCTAGAGATCCCTGGACTCTCACAGATACGCAGTATTTT
d_call: NA
clone_size: many
j_call: TRBJ2-3
v_call: TRBV20-1

cdr3_aa: CASYPPAYEQYF
cdr3_nt: TGTGCCAGCTACCCGCCAGCCTACGAGCAGTACTTC
d_call: NA
clone_size: few
j_call: TRBJ2-7
v_call: TRBV9

cdr3_aa: CASRGLAGGPSEQFF
cdr3_nt: TGTGCCAGCAGGGGCCTAGCGGGGGGGCCCAGTGAGCAGTTCTTC
d_call: TRBD2
clone_size: many
j_call: TRBJ2-1
v_call: TRBV11-2

cdr3_aa: CSASDPRLVGYEQYF
cdr3_nt: TGCAGTGCTAGCGACCCTAGACTAGTTGGCTACGAGCAGTACTTC
d_call: NA
clone_size: many
j_call: TRBJ2-7
v_call: TRBV20-1

cdr3_aa: CASSQNLVGHEQFF
cdr3_nt: TGCGCCAGCAGCCAAAACCTAGTAGGCCATGAGCAGTTCTTC
d_call: NA
clone_size: NA
j_call: TRBJ2-1
v_call: TRBV4-1

cdr3_aa: CASSLGGGVDSPLHF
cdr3_nt: TGTGCCAGCAGTTTAGGGGGAGGGGTGGATTCACCCCTCCACTTT
d_call: NA
clone_size: many
j_call: TRBJ1-6
v_call: TRBV12-3/TRBV12-4

cdr3_aa: CSAAQGTYEQYF
cdr3_nt: TGCAGCGCAGCACAGGGTACCTACGAGCAGTACTTC
d_call: NA
clone_size: few
j_call: TRBJ2-7
v_call: TRBV29-1

cdr3_aa: CATSRGGTLSYEQYF
cdr3_nt: TGTGCCACCAGCAGAGGCGGGACACTCTCCTACGAGCAGTACTTC
d_call: NA
clone_size: few
j_call: TRBJ2-7
v_call: TRBV15

cdr3_aa: CASSPGGRGEQFF
cdr3_nt: TGTGCCAGCAGCCCAGGGGGTAGGGGGGAGCAGTTCTTC
d_call: TRBD1
clone_size: many
j_call: TRBJ2-1
v_call: TRBV11-3

cdr3_aa: CACKSPGRPPAGELFF
cdr3_nt: TGTGCCTGTAAATCCCCCGGGAGGCCCCCAGCCGGGGAGCTGTTTTTT
d_call: TRBD2
clone_size: many
j_call: TRBJ2-2
v_call: TRBV3-1

cdr3_aa: CAISDGLAHEQFF
cdr3_nt: TGTGCCATCAGTGACGGACTAGCGCATGAGCAGTTCTTC
d_call: TRBD2
clone_size: many
j_call: TRBJ2-1
v_call: TRBV10-3

cdr3_aa: CSARPLAEAYEQYF
cdr3_nt: TGCAGTGCTAGACCACTAGCGGAGGCCTACGAGCAGTACTTC
d_call: TRBD2
clone_size: many
j_call: TRBJ2-7
v_call: TRBV20-1

cdr3_aa: CASRDTSGSWNEQFF
cdr3_nt: TGTGCCAGCAGAGATACTAGCGGGAGCTGGAATGAGCAGTTCTTC
d_call: TRBD2
clone_size: many
j_call: TRBJ2-1
v_call: TRBV6-1

cdr3_aa: CASSASGDNEQFF
cdr3_nt: TGTGCCAGCAGCGCCAGCGGGGACAATGAGCAGTTCTTC
d_call: TRBD2
clone_size: few
j_call: TRBJ2-1
v_call: TRBV7-9

cdr3_aa: CASSVASPSYNEQFF
cdr3_nt: TGTGCCAGCAGCGTAGCGAGTCCGAGTTACAATGAGCAGTTCTTC
d_call: NA
clone_size: NA
j_call: TRBJ2-1
v_call: TRBV9

cdr3_aa: CASSESTDTQYF
cdr3_nt: TGTGCCAGCAGTGAAAGCACAGATACGCAGTATTTT
d_call: NA
clone_size: many
j_call: TRBJ2-3
v_call: TRBV7-2

cdr3_aa: CATAGLKNIQYF
cdr3_nt: TGTGCCACCGCGGGTCTCAAAAACATTCAGTACTTC
d_call: NA
clone_size: many
j_call: TRBJ2-4
v_call: TRBV6-1

cdr3_aa: CSATSTDTQYF
cdr3_nt: TGCAGTGCTACTAGCACAGATACGCAGTATTTT
d_call: NA
clone_size: few
j_call: TRBJ2-3
v_call: TRBV20-1

cdr3_aa: CASMRQGANYGYTF
cdr3_nt: TGTGCCAGCATGCGGCAGGGAGCTAACTATGGCTACACCTTC
d_call: NA
clone_size: many
j_call: TRBJ1-2
v_call: TRBV6-1

cdr3_aa: CASSLGIGTLRDTGELFF
cdr3_nt: TGTGCCAGCAGCTTAGGCATCGGGACACTTCGTGACACCGGGGAGCTGTTTTTT
d_call: NA
clone_size: many
j_call: TRBJ2-2
v_call: TRBV11-2

cdr3_aa: CASSRPGRLYEQYF
cdr3_nt: TGTGCCAGCAGCCGTCCGGGAAGACTGTACGAGCAGTACTTC
d_call: NA
clone_size: NA
j_call: TRBJ2-7
v_call: TRBV7-2

cdr3_aa: CASSKRDWPTVHTNTGELFF
cdr3_nt: TGTGCCAGCAGCAAACGTGACTGGCCCACAGTTCATACGAACACCGGGGAGCTGTTTTTT
d_call: NA
clone_size: few
j_call: TRBJ2-2
v_call: TRBV3-1

cdr3_aa: CASSPDSVETQYF
cdr3_nt: TGCGCCAGCAGCCCTGACAGTGTAGAGACCCAGTACTTC
d_call: NA
clone_size: NA
j_call: TRBJ2-5
v_call: TRBV5-1

cdr3_aa: CASSRGWSSGRLYEQYF
cdr3_nt: TGTGCCAGCAGCCGGGGGTGGAGTAGCGGCCGACTATACGAGCAGTACTTC
d_call: NA
clone_size: few
j_call: TRBJ2-7
v_call: TRBV7-2

cdr3_aa: CASSEQGGEPQHF
cdr3_nt: TGCGCCAGCAGCGAACAGGGAGGGGAGCCCCAGCATTTT
d_call: NA
clone_size: many
j_call: TRBJ1-5
v_call: TRBV5-1

cdr3_aa: CASSPRQWSYEQYF
cdr3_nt: TGTGCCAGCTCACCCAGGCAGTGGTCCTACGAGCAGTACTTC
d_call: NA
clone_size: few
j_call: TRBJ2-7
v_call: TRBV18

cdr3_aa: CASSFGLMNNEQFF
cdr3_nt: TGTGCCAGCAGTTTCGGGCTGATGAACAATGAGCAGTTCTTC
d_call: NA
clone_size: NA
j_call: TRBJ2-1
v_call: TRBV27